The 25 T cell receptor beta chains reported below all come from one sample, sequenced in a study of CD8 T cells in Susac syndrome. cDNA came from roughly 0.5 to 1 ug RNA primed by random hexamers. TCRdb fed the immunoSEQ multiplex PCR reads into MiXCR, producing one record per CDR3 protein. The data show roughly 190,000 distinct CDR3 sequences, approximately 94% seen once. The sequenced sample was CD4+ T cells from PBMCs. Source of these receptors: a human donor with Susac syndrome.

The rearrangement joins TRBV6-5 to TRBJ2-7, with D tentatively TRBD1 or TRBD2 (6 bases each). The CDR3 runs 15 residues. From germline, CDR1 is MNHEY and CDR2 SVGAGI. The V gene lost 3 bases and the J gene lost 3 bases, with 15 bases spanning the gap. The CDR3 loop reads CASSYMGGAGYEQYF. DNA for the CDR3: TGTGCCAGCAGTTATATGGGGGGCGCGGGCTACGAGCAGTACTTC.

This clonotype has only one observation. The chain recombines TRBV11-2 with TRBJ2-6; D is unresolved. Per the germline V gene, CDR1 is SGHAT and CDR2 is FQNNGV. Between the trimmed V and J ends, which lost 0 bases and 2 bases, there was a span of 5 bases. The CDR3 sequence is 15 residues long. CDR3 in amino acids: CASSLDLAGANVLTF. In DNA, the CDR3 is TGTGCCAGCAGCTTAGATCTGGCTGGGGCCAACGTCCTGACTTTC.

This clonotype showed up just once. The CDR3 sequence is CATSTYNEQFF. The CDR3 nucleotides are TGTGCCACCAGCACTTACAATGAGCAGTTCTTC. The chain is built from TRBV15 and TRBJ2-1; unclear D gene. Trimming cost V 4 bases and J 4 bases, with 2 bases left between them. The germline CDR1 and CDR2 sequences are LNHNV and YYDKDF (reference sequence). The CDR3 contains 11 residues.

The chain joins TRBV19 to TRBJ2-2; D may be TRBD2 (6 bases). CDR3 size: 14 residues. The germline V gene has CDR1 LNHDA and CDR2 SQIVND (reference sequence). V was pared by 9 bases and J by 0 bases, with 11 bases between. The CDR3 here is CASASGANTGELFF. CDR3 sequence (DNA): TGTGCCAGCGCGTCGGGGGCGAACACCGGGGAGCTGTTTTTT.

The genes are TRBV2 and TRBJ2-7; 7 bases map to TRBD1. Germline V gene sequence: CDR1 SNHLY, CDR2 FYNNEI. The CDR3 has 15 amino acids. V shed 6 bases and J 3 bases; nucleotides not matched to a gene: 11. The CDR3 reads CASSAGTAYYYEQYF. In DNA form, the CDR3 reads TGTGCCAGCAGCGCCGGGACAGCCTACTACTACGAGCAGTACTTC.

The rearrangement uses TRBV19 and TRBJ2-1, with 9 positions matching TRBD1. Germline trimming cut 5 bases from V and 1 base from J; bases unmatched to any gene: 3. In germline, CDR1 is LNHDA, CDR2 SQIVND (reference sequence). The CDR3 runs to 15 residues. CDR3 region: CASSGGTGSYNEQFF. In DNA, the CDR3 is TGTGCCAGTAGTGGAGGGACAGGGTCCTACAATGAGCAGTTCTTC.

The V gene is TRBV9, the J gene TRBJ1-2; D unclear. CDR3 size: 15 residues. Germline lookup yields CDR1 SGDLS and CDR2 YYNGEE. V lost 4 bases and J 1 base, leaving 14 bases between the germline ends. The CDR3 bases are TGTGCCAGCAGCCCGCACCCTGAAATTAACTATGGCTACACCTTC. Its translation: CASSPHPEINYGYTF.

This chain links TRBV28 with TRBJ1-1; D is undetermined. Germline lookup yields CDR1 MDHEN and CDR2 SYDVKM. The CDR3 extends over 10 amino acids. V dropped 6 bases and J dropped 11 bases, with 10 bases sitting between them. CDR3 coding DNA: TGTGCCAGCAGCACCGCGAAGGCTTTCTTT. It translates to CASSTAKAFF.

The chain is built from TRBV5-4 and TRBJ2-3; maybe TRBD2 (7 bases). CDR3 length: 16 amino acids. V lost 2 bases, J lost 1 base, and 14 bases lay in between. The germline V gene has CDR1 SGHNT and CDR2 YYREEE (reference sequence). As DNA, the CDR3 is TGTGCCAGCAGCTTCGGCGGGGGCGCTCGCACAGATACGCAGTATTTT. Residues: CASSFGGGARTDTQYF.

The gene calls are TRBV9 and TRBJ1-5; maybe TRBD1 (5 bases). Trimming shortened V by 4 bases and J by 7 bases, and 18 bases separated the two germline ends. Germline CDR1 is SGDLS and CDR2 is YYNGEE. The CDR3 has 15 amino acids. CDR3 loop: CASSSDQGTGQPQHF. DNA for the CDR3: TGTGCCAGCAGCTCCGACCAGGGTACGGGACAGCCCCAGCATTTT. The variable domain in full, completed from reference TRBV9 and TRBJ1-5, reads DSGVTQTPKHLITATGQRVTLRCSPRSGDLSVYWYQQSLDQGLQFLIQYYNGEERAKGNILERFSAQQFPDLHSELNLSSLELGDSALYFCASSSDQGTGQPQHFGDGTRLSIL.

This chain connects TRBV6-4 to TRBJ1-5, with 9 bases fitting TRBD1. CDR1 is MRHNA, CDR2 SNTAGT, per germline. V gave up 8 bases and J gave up 7 bases; unmatched junction bases: 9. The CDR3 runs 14 residues. CDR3 in DNA: TGTGCCAGCGGTGGACAGGGGACGCGGCAGCCCCAGCATTTT. Translated, it gives CASGGQGTRQPQHF.

This chain uses TRBV30 with TRBJ1-1; D is unclear. The germline V gene has CDR1 GTSNPN and CDR2 SVGIG (reference sequence). The V and J ends lost 0 bases and 0 bases respectively, with 5 bases between them. CDR3 length: 13 residues. CDR3 nucleotides: TGTGCCTGGAGTGTAAATCTGAACACTGAAGCTTTCTTT. Protein sequence: CAWSVNLNTEAFF.

The chain recombines TRBV27 with TRBJ1-5; the D gene is possibly TRBD1 (6 bases). Germline values: CDR1 MNHEY, CDR2 SMNVEV (reference sequence). V lost 5 bases and J 2 bases, leaving 13 bases between the germline ends. The length of the CDR3 is 15 residues. The DNA of the CDR3 is TGTGCCAGCAGTCGTCAACAGGGAGGCAATCAGCCCCAGCATTTT. Protein sequence: CASSRQQGGNQPQHF.

The chain uses TRBV9 and TRBJ2-5, with D possibly being TRBD1 (6 bases). CDR1 is SGDLS and CDR2 is YYNGEE in the germline V gene. Trimming shortened V by 2 bases and J by 3 bases, and 8 bases separated the two germline ends. This CDR3 is built from 13 residues. This CDR3 is CASSVNREETQYF. The CDR3 DNA sequence: TGTGCCAGCAGCGTCAACAGGGAAGAGACCCAGTACTTC.

The CDR3, as DNA: TGTGCCTGGAGTGTATCAGATACGCAGTATTTT. It translates to CAWSVSDTQYF. The V and J genes are TRBV30 and TRBJ2-3; D is undetermined. CDR3 size: 11 residues. Per the germline V gene, CDR1 is GTSNPN and CDR2 is SVGIG (reference sequence). V was clipped by 0 bases and J by 4 bases, with 2 bases between them.

This chain joins TRBV20-1 and TRBJ1-5; D gene ambiguous. V was shortened by 4 bases and J by 2 bases, with 9 bases between the two germline ends. The CDR3 consists of 13 residues. Germline V CDR1 and CDR2: DFQATT, SNEGSKA (reference sequence). The CDR3 DNA is TGCAGTGCTAAACCCGTGGGCAATCAGCCCCAGCATTTT. Amino acids: CSAKPVGNQPQHF.

The chain carries TRBV7-2 and TRBJ2-6; 8 positions match TRBD1. Looked up from germline, CDR1 is SGHTA and CDR2 is FQGNSA. After removal of 6 bases from V and 2 bases from J, the junction contained 6 bases not matched to a gene. The CDR3 runs 16 residues. Here the CDR3 DNA reads TGTGCCAGCAGTAGACAGGGGAGTACTGGGGCCAACGTCCTGACTTTC. This sequence encodes CASSRQGSTGANVLTF.

CDR3 sequence: CASSLGVAGNTGELFF. The CDR3 DNA is TGTGCCAGCAGTTTGGGCGTAGCGGGGAACACCGGGGAGCTGTTTTTT. V gene TRBV12-3 or TRBV12-4 combines with J gene TRBJ2-2; 7 bases match TRBD2. The junction had 5 bases not matched to a gene; V was cut back by 3 bases and J by 1 base. This CDR3 comprises 16 residues.

The chain combines TRBV7-6 with TRBJ2-7; TRBD2 might be the D (5 bases). This CDR3 comprises 15 residues. Between the trimmed V and J ends, which lost 1 base and 2 bases, there was a span of 12 bases. Germline CDR1 and CDR2: SGHVS and FNYEAQ. CDR3 nucleotide sequence: TGTGCCAGCAGCTTAGGAGGGTCAGGACCCTACGAGCAGTACTTC. Protein product: CASSLGGSGPYEQYF.

This clonotype came up once. V gene TRBV20-1 combines with J gene TRBJ2-3; TRBD1 is a possible D gene (6 bases). This CDR3 has 12 amino acids. Germline V CDR1 and CDR2: DFQATT, SNEGSKA (reference sequence). V lost 5 bases and J lost 3, with 9 bases in between. Here the CDR3 reads CSAAGTTDTQYF. DNA of the CDR3: TGCAGTGCTGCCGGGACAACAGATACGCAGTATTTT.

J is TRBJ1-1 and V is TRBV6-5, with no clear D. This CDR3 has 13 amino acids. V lost 5 bases and J 4 bases, leaving 11 bases between the germline ends. The germline V gene encodes CDR1 MNHEY and CDR2 SVGAGI. CDR3 coding DNA: TGTGCCAGCAGTCGATCTACCGCCACTGAAGCTTTCTTT. As protein: CASSRSTATEAFF.

The chain links TRBV6-1 to TRBJ2-7; D is ambiguous. V was shortened by 6 bases and J by 3 bases, with 12 bases between the two germline ends. The CDR3 length is 13 residues. Germline-derived CDR1 and CDR2 are MNHNS and SASEGT. This CDR3 reads CASSGVGGYEQYF. In nucleotides, the CDR3 is TGTGCCAGCAGCGGTGTAGGCGGCTACGAGCAGTACTTC.

As to this clonotype: The junction departs from the called germline gene at one end, perhaps through a read error. The DNA for the CDR3 is TGTGCTAGCAGCCCCGGACTAGCGGGGGGCCACAATGAGCAGTTCTTC. Its translation: CASSPGLAGGHNEQFF. This rearrangement joins TRBV7-7 to TRBJ2-1; 14 bases align to TRBD2. The CDR3 sequence is 16 residues long. Germline lookup yields CDR1 SSHAT and CDR2 FNYEAQ (reference sequence). The whole variable domain, filled in from reference TRBV7-7 and TRBJ2-1, reads GAGVSQSPRYKVTKRGQDVTLRCDPISSHATLYWYQQALGQGPEFLTYFNYEAQPDKSGLPSDRFSAERPEGSISTLTIQRTEQRDSAMYRCASSPGLAGGHNEQFFGPGTRLTVL.

The V gene is TRBV4-3, the J gene TRBJ2-5, with D possibly matching TRBD2 (5 bases). V was clipped by 5 bases and J by 2 bases, with 9 bases between them. The CDR3 covers 13 residues. Per the germline V gene, CDR1 is LGHNA and CDR2 is YSLEER. Written as DNA, the CDR3 is TGCGCCAGCAGCGTACTAGGGCAAGAGACCCAGTACTTC. Its translation: CASSVLGQETQYF.

This clonotype was counted once. The chain uses TRBV28 and TRBJ1-5, with D unclear. V lost 4 bases and J 0 bases, leaving 4 bases between the germline ends. CDR1 is MDHEN, CDR2 SYDVKM, per germline. The CDR3 runs to 13 residues. Here the CDR3 DNA reads TGTGCCAGCAGTTATTATAGCAATCAGCCCCAGCATTTT. This codes for CASSYYSNQPQHF.